The 26 T cell receptor beta chains below all came from one sample that was sequenced in a study of PD-L1 blockade in urothelial cancer. This table comes from immunoSEQ multiplex PCR, and its TCRdb copy is limited to in-frame clones, with some not included. This sample has 17,000 or so clones, with approximately 90% found just once. Sequenced material: PBMCs, taken around atezolizumab (anti-PD-L1) treatment. The receptors here all came from a man aged 45-65 years with urothelial cancer.

The chain recombines TRBV11-2 with TRBJ2-7; D unclear. Germline-derived CDR1 and CDR2 are SGHAT and FQNNGV. V lost 1 base and J lost 7, with 11 bases in between. This CDR3 is built from 13 residues. CDR3 loop: CASSLGHVWEQYF. DNA of the CDR3: TGTGCCAGCAGCTTAGGGCACGTCTGGGAGCAGTACTTC. Drawing the rest from reference TRBV11-2 and TRBJ2-7, the complete variable domain is EAGVAQSPRYKIIEKRQSVAFWCNPISGHATLYWYQQILGQGPKLLIQFQNNGVVDDSQLPKDRFSAERLKGVDSTLKIQPAKLEDSAVYLCASSLGHVWEQYFGPGTRLTVT.

The rearrangement uses TRBV12-5 and TRBJ2-3, with D maybe TRBD2 (6 bases). This CDR3 is built from 15 residues. Trimming shortened V by 2 bases and J by 4 bases, and 13 bases separated the two germline ends. Germline V gene sequence: CDR1 LGHNT, CDR2 FRNRAP. The CDR3 nucleotides read TGTGCTAGTGGTTTGAGTCGGGAGTGGGCAGATACGCAGTATTTT. Encoded protein: CASGLSREWADTQYF. Full variable domain (outside the CDR3, taken from reference TRBV12-5 and TRBJ2-3): DARVTQTPRHKVTEMGQEVTMRCQPILGHNTVFWYRQTMMQGLELLAYFRNRAPLDDSGMPKDRFSAEMPDATLATLKIQPSEPRDSAVYFCASGLSREWADTQYFGPGTRLTVL.

The genes are TRBV19 and TRBJ2-2; 7 bases fit TRBD1. The CDR3 loop spans 16 amino acids. Germline lookup yields CDR1 LNHDA and CDR2 SQIVND (reference sequence). J lost 6 bases, V lost 5 bases, and 12 bases had no gene match. The CDR3 reads CASSPSTGSWSGELFF. DNA for the CDR3: TGTGCCAGTAGTCCATCGACAGGGAGTTGGTCCGGGGAGCTGTTTTTT.

The CDR3 sequence is CASSPDRNSNQPQHF. CDR3 bases: TGTGCCAGCAGCCCCGACAGAAATAGCAATCAGCCCCAGCATTTT. The V and J genes are TRBV7-8 and TRBJ1-5; possible D gene TRBD1, 5 bases. V lost 5 bases and J 0 bases, leaving 11 bases between the germline ends. Germline CDR1 and CDR2: SGHVS and FQNEAQ. The CDR3 runs 15 residues.

This clone was seen once. The chain links TRBV28 to TRBJ2-5, with 7 bases lining up with TRBD1. The length of the CDR3 is 13 residues. Trimming cost V 5 bases and J 4 bases; bases outside gene matches: 4. Germline V gene data show CDR1 as MDHEN and CDR2 as SYDVKM. CDR3 DNA sequence: TGTGCCAGCAGTGCCGGGACAGCAGAGACCCAGTACTTC. It is translated as CASSAGTAETQYF.

The CDR3 nucleotides read TGTGCCAGCAGTTACTCTCTTCAGGGTGGCACAGATACGCAGTATTTT. Its protein product is CASSYSLQGGTDTQYF. The chain employs TRBV6-6 and TRBJ2-3; a weak D match, TRBD1 (5 bases). V was pared by 0 bases and J by 1 base, with 11 bases between. CDR1 is MNHNY, CDR2 SVGAGI, per germline (reference sequence). The CDR3 extends over 16 amino acids.

This chain links TRBV7-8 with TRBJ1-5; 8 bases map to TRBD1. CDR3 size: 17 residues. The trim removed 4 bases at V and 2 bases at J, leaving 10 bases unmatched. Germline V gene sequence: CDR1 SGHVS, CDR2 FQNEAQ. The CDR3 is CASSSGTGVVRNQPQHF. CDR3 in DNA: TGTGCCAGCAGCTCCGGGACAGGCGTGGTTCGCAATCAGCCCCAGCATTTT.

In regard to this clone: A junction end diverges from the germline sequence, so it may reflect a read error. The V call is TRBV11-3, the J call TRBJ2-7, with D possibly TRBD1 on 5 matching bases. The length of the CDR3 is 14 residues. Germline assignment: CDR1 SGHNT and CDR2 YENEEA. CDR3 sequence reads: CASSLDGREYEQYF. CDR3 bases: TGTGCCAGCAGCCTAGACGGCAGGGAATACGAGCAGTACTTC.

The V call is TRBV2, the J call TRBJ1-2, with D hard to call. From germline, CDR1 is SNHLY and CDR2 FYNNEI. The CDR3 has 14 amino acids. The ends were cut back, 1 base at V and 0 bases at J, with 6 bases in the middle. The CDR3 DNA reads TGTGCCAGCAGTGAAGGGGCAACTAACTATGGCTACACCTTC. It codes for CASSEGATNYGYTF.

J is TRBJ2-3 and V is TRBV30; 7 positions match TRBD2. Germline CDR1 and CDR2: GTSNPN and SVGIG (reference sequence). The CDR3 sequence is 13 residues long. Trimming removed 5 bases from V and 2 bases from J; junction bases left unmatched: 4. CDR3 protein: CAWASGHTDTQYF. The CDR3 nucleotides are TGTGCCTGGGCTAGCGGTCACACAGATACGCAGTATTTT. Looking up the rest from reference TRBV30 and TRBJ2-3 gives the full variable domain: SQTIHQWPATLVQPVGSPLSLECTVEGTSNPNLYWYRQAAGRGLQLLFYSVGIGQISSEVPQNLSASRPQDRQFILSSKKLLLSDSGFYLCAWASGHTDTQYFGPGTRLTVL.

This rearrangement joins TRBV30 to TRBJ1-2, with TRBD1 matching 8 bases. Looked up from germline, CDR1 is GTSNPN and CDR2 is SVGIG (reference sequence). The CDR3 is 11 residues long. The J segment lost 8 bases and the V segment lost 5 bases, leaving 4 bases of the junction unmatched. The CDR3 region is CAWSGGGGYTF. The CDR3 DNA sequence: TGTGCCTGGTCAGGGGGCGGAGGCTACACCTTC.

The genes are TRBV5-1 and TRBJ2-7; possible D gene TRBD1, 5 bases. The CDR3 has 11 residues. Germline V CDR1 and CDR2: SGHRS, YFSETQ. V lost 7 bases and J lost 7, with 12 bases in between. The CDR3 nucleotides read TGCGCCAGCCGGCAGGGTTGGGAGCAGTACTTC. It is translated as CASRQGWEQYF.

To note about this clone: Other DNA sequences in the same sample also yield this CDR3. The J gene is TRBJ1-3, the V gene TRBV6-5, with a possible D match to TRBD1 (5 bases). CDR3 size: 15 residues. Germline lookup yields CDR1 MNHEY and CDR2 SVGAGI. V dropped 7 bases and J dropped 2 bases, with 15 bases sitting between them. CDR3 amino acids: CASTRGRAAGNTIYF. The CDR3 nucleotides read TGTGCCAGCACAAGGGGTAGGGCGGCTGGAAACACCATATATTTT.

The sample holds one count of this clone. CDR3 sequence: CASSPIKNYGYTF. For the CDR3, the DNA is TGTGCCAGCTCACCAATAAAAAACTATGGCTACACCTTC. V gene TRBV18 combines with J gene TRBJ1-2; D unclear. The CDR3 contains 13 residues. V was clipped by 2 bases and J by 2 bases, with 6 bases between them. The germline CDR1 and CDR2 sequences are KGHSH and LQKENI. Complete variable domain (other parts from reference TRBV18 and TRBJ1-2): NAGVMQNPRHLVRRRGQEARLRCSPMKGHSHVYWYRQLPEEGLKFMVYLQKENIIDESGMPKERFSAEFPKEGPSILRIQQVVRGDSAAYFCASSPIKNYGYTFGSGTRLTVV.

The chain links TRBV19 to TRBJ1-2, with D perhaps matching TRBD1 (5 bases). CDR3 size: 14 residues. V lost 3 bases and J 4 bases, leaving 12 bases between the germline ends. Germline V gene lookup returns CDR1 LNHDA and CDR2 SQIVND (reference sequence). The CDR3 DNA reads TGTGCCAGTAGTATTACCCAGGGTGGCTATGGCTACACCTTC. It codes for CASSITQGGYGYTF.

V gene TRBV6-1 combines with J gene TRBJ2-4, with a weak D call TRBD1 (6 bases). The CDR3 loop spans 15 amino acids. The V and J ends lost 5 bases and 6 bases respectively, with 17 bases between them. CDR1 and CDR2 from the germline V gene are MNHNS and SASEGT. CDR3 sequence: CASSFVPRQANIQYF. The CDR3 bases are TGTGCCAGCAGTTTCGTACCGAGACAGGCAAACATTCAGTACTTC.

A remark on this clone: One junction end does not reproduce the germline sequence, and a read error may be involved. The V and J genes are TRBV28 and TRBJ2-1; TRBD2 agrees at 7 bases. The CDR3 is 15 amino acids. Germline loops: CDR1 MDHEN, CDR2 SYDVKM. The CDR3 DNA is TGTGCCAGCGGTTTGGTGGGAGGGCCTCACAATGAGCAGTTCTTC. The encoded protein is CASGLVGGPHNEQFF.

The chain carries TRBV5-1 and TRBJ2-5; 7 bases align to TRBD1. The CDR3 is 14 residues long. V was clipped by 0 bases and J by 2 bases; unmatched bases: 1. Per germline, CDR1 SGHRS and CDR2 YFSETQ. This CDR3 is CASSLEGQQETQYF. The CDR3 DNA reads as TGCGCCAGCAGCTTGGAGGGACAGCAAGAGACCCAGTACTTC.

The genes are TRBV6-6 and TRBJ2-3; tentatively, D is TRBD2 (6 bases). This CDR3 spans 16 amino acids. Trimming pared 0 bases from V and 3 bases from J, leaving 13 bases between. Germline V gene sequence: CDR1 MNHNY, CDR2 SVGAGI (reference sequence). CDR3 coding DNA: TGTGCCAGCAGTTACTCGAGGGGCGCGGGGACAGATACGCAGTATTTT. Translated: CASSYSRGAGTDTQYF.

Of note for this clone: This sample includes further DNA sequences coding for the same CDR3. This chain connects TRBV27 to TRBJ2-4; D uncertain. V lost 5 bases and J 0 bases, leaving 11 bases between the germline ends. The CDR3 consists of 15 residues. The germline gives CDR1 MNHEY, CDR2 SMNVEV (reference sequence). Here the CDR3 DNA reads TGTGCCAGCAGTCCGATCACAGAAGCCAAAAACATTCAGTACTTC. Amino acids: CASSPITEAKNIQYF.

The chain joins TRBV4-3 to TRBJ1-2, with D unclear. CDR3 length: 13 residues. CDR1 and CDR2 from the germline V gene are LGHNA and YSLEER. V lost 0 bases, J lost 8 bases, and 10 bases lay in between. DNA for the CDR3: TGCGCCAGCAGCCAAGACAGGCAAGGAGGCTACACCTTC. Protein product: CASSQDRQGGYTF.

V gene TRBV15 combines with J gene TRBJ2-5; 12 bases line up with TRBD2. The germline V gene encodes CDR1 LNHNV and CDR2 YYDKDF (reference sequence). There are 18 residues in the CDR3. V shed 0 bases, J shed 5 bases, and the junction held 10 bases outside the gene matches. The CDR3 loop reads CATSRDEPSGGAGETQYF. The DNA of the CDR3 is TGTGCCACCAGCAGAGATGAGCCTAGCGGGGGGGCCGGGGAGACCCAGTACTTC. Combining the CDR3 with reference TRBV15 and TRBJ2-5 gives the whole variable domain DAMVIQNPRYQVTQFGKPVTLSCSQTLNHNVMYWYQQKSSQAPKLLFHYYDKDFNNEADTPDNFQSRRPNTSFCFLDIRSPGLGDTAMYLCATSRDEPSGGAGETQYFGPGTRLLVL.

The chain employs TRBV4-2 and TRBJ1-3, with D uncertain. The germline V gene encodes CDR1 LGHNA and CDR2 YNFKEQ. V lost 3 bases to trimming and J lost 0 bases, with 9 bases between them. The CDR3 is 15 amino acids. The CDR3 spells CASSQPGGSGNTIYF. DNA for the CDR3: TGTGCCAGCAGCCAGCCGGGAGGCTCTGGAAACACCATATATTTT.

The J gene is TRBJ1-2, the V gene TRBV13, with TRBD1 identical over 8 bases. V trimming: 1 base; J trimming: 5 bases; junction bases outside the gene matches: 6. In germline, CDR1 is PRHDT, CDR2 FYEKMQ (reference sequence). The CDR3 contains 15 residues. The CDR3 DNA sequence: TGTGCCAGCAGCTTAGCTGGGACAGGCCGGTATGGCTACACCTTC. This translates into CASSLAGTGRYGYTF.

The CDR3 DNA is TGTGCCAGCAGCCAAGATGGTTACAGGTCGACTGGAAACACCATATATTTT. Translating it yields CASSQDGYRSTGNTIYF. The chain couples TRBV4-2 to TRBJ1-3; the D gene is possibly TRBD1 (5 bases). Germline CDR1 and CDR2: LGHNA and YNFKEQ. V lost 0 bases to trimming and J lost 2 bases, with 14 bases between them. The CDR3 is made up of 17 amino acids.

This chain joins TRBV6-5 and TRBJ1-1; 11 nucleotides match TRBD1. This CDR3 has 15 residues. V was clipped by 2 bases and J by 1 base; unmatched bases: 0. Germline-derived CDR1 and CDR2 are MNHEY and SVGAGI. The CDR3 region has the DNA TGTGCCAGCAGTTACGGGACAGGGGGGAACACTGAAGCTTTCTTT. This sequence encodes CASSYGTGGNTEAFF.